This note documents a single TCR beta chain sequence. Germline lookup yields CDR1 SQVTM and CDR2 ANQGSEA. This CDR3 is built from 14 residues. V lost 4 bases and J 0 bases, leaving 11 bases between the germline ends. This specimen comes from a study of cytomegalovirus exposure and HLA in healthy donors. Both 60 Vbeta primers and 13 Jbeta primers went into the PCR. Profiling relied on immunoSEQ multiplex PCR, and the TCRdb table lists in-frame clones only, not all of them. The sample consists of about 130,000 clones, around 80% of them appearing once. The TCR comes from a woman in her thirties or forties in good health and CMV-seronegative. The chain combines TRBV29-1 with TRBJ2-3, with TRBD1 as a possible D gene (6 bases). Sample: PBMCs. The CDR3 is CSVGVRGSTDTQYF. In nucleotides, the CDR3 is TGCAGCGTTGGGGTCAGGGGTAGCACAGATACGCAGTATTTT.